The 25 T cell receptor beta chains listed next were all sequenced from one sample in a study of T cell clonotyping in hematopoietic cell transplantation. Method: immunoSEQ multiplex PCR; TCRdb's copy keeps in-frame clones and lacks some. Of approximately 75,000 clones in the sample, roughly 94% are singletons; the top ten hold roughly 1.7%. Sequenced material: peripheral blood mononuclear cells. The receptors here all came from a man between 50 and 59 years old in good health. Some clones in this sample may be carry-over from other donors' samples.

The rearrangement joins TRBV6-5 to TRBJ1-1; D perhaps matches TRBD1 (5 bases). There are 13 residues in the CDR3. Germline loops: CDR1 MNHEY, CDR2 SVGAGI. The V gene lost 5 bases and the J gene lost 14 bases, with 21 bases spanning the gap. Here the CDR3 DNA reads TGTGCCAGCAGTGCAACAGGTTGGACTGCATACTTCTTT. Its translation is CASSATGWTAYFF.

Comments on this clone: In the same sample, other DNA sequences code for this CDR3. V is TRBV19 and J is TRBJ2-1; D may match TRBD1 or TRBD2 (5 bases each). The germline V gene has CDR1 LNHDA and CDR2 SQIVND (reference sequence). V was shortened by 1 base and J by 5 bases, with 6 bases between the two germline ends. This CDR3 contains 13 residues. CDR3 region: CASSIGGNNEQFF. CDR3 bases: TGTGCCAGTAGTATAGGGGGGAACAATGAGCAGTTCTTC.

The chain carries TRBV4-2 and TRBJ1-6, with D unclear. Trimming shortened V by 0 bases and J by 0 bases, and 9 bases separated the two germline ends. The CDR3 is 17 residues long. Germline values: CDR1 LGHNA, CDR2 YNFKEQ. The CDR3: CASSQDPESSYNSPLHF. For the CDR3, the DNA is TGTGCCAGCAGCCAAGATCCGGAGAGCTCCTATAATTCACCCCTCCACTTT.

The chain employs TRBV6-4 and TRBJ2-7, with 11 bases fitting TRBD1. Losses at the gene ends were 8 bases for V and 2 bases for J; bases not matched to a gene: 17. CDR1 is MRHNA and CDR2 is SNTAGT in the germline V gene. The CDR3 has 18 amino acids. The CDR3 DNA reads as TGTGCCAGCGCCGGTAGGACAGGGGGCGCCTTGATTCCCTACGAGCAGTACTTC. It yields the protein CASAGRTGGALIPYEQYF.

This clone occurred once. This chain links TRBV30 with TRBJ1-2; D is ambiguous. V was shortened by 4 bases and J by 1 base, with 16 bases between the two germline ends. Germline V lookup: CDR1 GTSNPN, CDR2 SVGIG (reference sequence). The CDR3 consists of 15 residues. CDR3 DNA sequence: TGTGCCTGGAATTTTGCAGGTTCCTTTAACTATGGCTACACCTTC. Its translation: CAWNFAGSFNYGYTF.

The gene calls are TRBV14 and TRBJ1-4; 8 bases are a match to TRBD1. Germline CDR1 SGHDN, CDR2 FVKESK. The CDR3 has 15 amino acids. The junction had 5 bases not matched to a gene; V was cut back by 5 bases and J by 3 bases. CDR3 sequence: CASSRTRGPNEKLFF. The CDR3 DNA reads TGTGCCAGCAGCAGAACCAGGGGGCCTAATGAAAAACTGTTTTTT.

This clone was observed a single time. The gene calls are TRBV28 and TRBJ1-1; D perhaps matches TRBD1 (6 bases). The CDR3 runs to 14 residues. Germline V gene lookup returns CDR1 MDHEN and CDR2 SYDVKM. V lost 7 bases to trimming and J lost 3 bases, with 15 bases between them. The CDR3 is CASTGLGGHTEAFF. In DNA form, the CDR3 reads TGTGCCAGCACCGGACTAGGGGGACACACTGAAGCTTTCTTT.

This clone was counted once. The V and J genes are TRBV7-9 and TRBJ2-1, with TRBD2 matching 10 bases. The CDR3 loop spans 15 amino acids. In germline, CDR1 is SEHNR, CDR2 FQNEAQ (reference sequence). J was trimmed by 7 bases and V by 4 bases; bases with no gene match: 7. CDR3 DNA sequence: TGTGCCAGCAGCTACCCTAGCGGGAGTCGGAATGAGCAGTTCTTC. Residues: CASSYPSGSRNEQFF.

This clone occurred once. The V call is TRBV30, the J call TRBJ2-7; tentatively, D is TRBD1 (6 bases). The germline CDR1 and CDR2 sequences are GTSNPN and SVGIG (reference sequence). The CDR3 is made up of 18 amino acids. V lost 2 bases and J 1 base, leaving 24 bases between the germline ends. In nucleotides, the CDR3 is TGTGCCTGGAGTAGTTGGGTTATGGGACAAATTTTATCCTACGAGCAGTACTTC. It specifies CAWSSWVMGQILSYEQYF.

The CDR3 reads CASSQAPLAGVEGKNIQYF. CDR3 in DNA: TGTGCCAGCAGCCAAGCTCCACTAGCGGGAGTTGAAGGCAAAAACATTCAGTACTTC. This rearrangement joins TRBV4-2 to TRBJ2-4; 11 nucleotides match TRBD2. With V trimmed by 1 base and J by 3 bases, 11 bases remained unmatched. Germline values: CDR1 LGHNA, CDR2 YNFKEQ. CDR3 size: 19 residues.

This chain uses TRBV6-1 with TRBJ1-4; D unclear. Trimming removed 5 bases at V and 5 bases at J, with 12 bases between. CDR1 is MNHNS and CDR2 is SASEGT in the germline V gene. The CDR3 has 14 amino acids. In DNA, the CDR3 is TGTGCCAGCAGTAAGGCGGGTAGAAATGAAAAACTGTTTTTT. Translating gives CASSKAGRNEKLFF.

The gene calls are TRBV19 and TRBJ1-2; D is possibly TRBD1 (5 bases). This CDR3 spans 12 amino acids. Trimming removed 3 bases from V and 7 bases from J, with 9 bases in between. The germline V gene encodes CDR1 LNHDA and CDR2 SQIVND (reference sequence). The CDR3, as DNA: TGTGCCAGTAGTATTGGGACTGGTGGCTACACCTTC. This gives the protein CASSIGTGGYTF.

The chain employs TRBV19 and TRBJ2-7, with a weak D call TRBD2 (5 bases). This CDR3 region has 15 residues. Germline CDR1 and CDR2: LNHDA and SQIVND (reference sequence). The V end was cut by 1 base, the J end by 3 bases, with 13 bases between. Written as DNA, the CDR3 is TGTGCCAGTAGTATAGGGCCGGGGAGCTACTACGAGCAGTACTTC. Translating gives CASSIGPGSYYEQYF.

The chain couples TRBV2 to TRBJ1-3; D remains unclear. The CDR3 totals 16 residues. Germline CDR1 reads SNHLY; CDR2 reads FYNNEI. V was clipped by 6 bases and J by 0 bases, with 15 bases between them. The CDR3 bases are TGTGCCAGCAGGTACTCCCGGGTTTCCTCTGGAAACACCATATATTTT. Its translation is CASRYSRVSSGNTIYF.

This chain joins TRBV28 and TRBJ2-1; no clear D gene. Germline values: CDR1 MDHEN, CDR2 SYDVKM. The CDR3 is 14 amino acids. Trimming removed 9 bases at V and 9 bases at J, with 21 bases between. CDR3: CASQQWVTDPEQFF. DNA of the CDR3: TGTGCCAGTCAGCAGTGGGTTACAGACCCTGAGCAGTTCTTC.

This chain connects TRBV7-2 to TRBJ2-1; 9 nucleotides agree with TRBD2. Trimming removed 1 base from V and 7 bases from J; junction bases left unmatched: 5. The CDR3 has 15 residues. CDR1 is SGHTA, CDR2 FQGNSA, per germline. The CDR3 DNA reads TGTGCCAGCAGCTTAGTAGCGGGAGAGCGTAATGAGCAGTTCTTC. Its protein is CASSLVAGERNEQFF.

The chain is built from TRBV27 and TRBJ2-1, with D unresolved. The CDR3 extends over 13 amino acids. Germline CDR1 MNHEY, CDR2 SMNVEV (reference sequence). With 1 base removed from V and 8 bases from J, the gap between germline ends came to 9 bases. The CDR3 sequence is CASSLLWAHEQFF. The CDR3 bases are TGTGCCAGCAGTTTATTATGGGCACATGAGCAGTTCTTC.

The genes are TRBV28 and TRBJ2-5, with D tentatively TRBD1 (6 bases). The CDR3 has 14 amino acids. Germline lookup yields CDR1 MDHEN and CDR2 SYDVKM. Between the trimmed V and J ends, which lost 4 bases and 5 bases, there was a span of 14 bases. CDR3 protein: CASSSTGPEETQYF. CDR3 coding DNA: TGTGCCAGCAGTTCGACAGGTCCGGAGGAGACCCAGTACTTC.

The V and J genes are TRBV30 and TRBJ2-3; D is ambiguous. The CDR3 is made up of 15 amino acids. Germline values: CDR1 GTSNPN, CDR2 SVGIG (reference sequence). V dropped 5 bases and J dropped 0 bases, with 15 bases sitting between them. This CDR3 is CAWGQAAISTDTQYF. CDR3 bases: TGTGCCTGGGGGCAGGCGGCTATAAGCACAGATACGCAGTATTTT. Full variable domain (rest looked up from reference TRBV30 and TRBJ2-3): SQTIHQWPATLVQPVGSPLSLECTVEGTSNPNLYWYRQAAGRGLQLLFYSVGIGQISSEVPQNLSASRPQDRQFILSSKKLLLSDSGFYLCAWGQAAISTDTQYFGPGTRLTVL.

CDR3 amino acids: CASSLGANRREQYF. For the CDR3, the DNA is TGCGCCAGCAGCTTGGGGGCTAACCGTCGGGAGCAGTACTTC. The chain carries TRBV5-1 and TRBJ2-7; D is unclear. This CDR3 region has 14 residues. V dropped 0 bases and J dropped 7 bases, with 14 bases sitting between them. The germline V gene has CDR1 SGHRS and CDR2 YFSETQ.

This sequence joins TRBV6-5 and TRBJ2-3, with 12 bases that match TRBD1. Germline CDR1 and CDR2: MNHEY and SVGAGI. The ends lost 0 bases at V and 7 bases at J; junction bases unmatched: 5. The CDR3 has 16 amino acids. CDR3 DNA sequence: TGTGCCAGCAGTTACTCAGTGGGGACAGGGGGCAATACGCAGTATTTT. Translated, it gives CASSYSVGTGGNTQYF.

The chain recombines TRBV7-9 with TRBJ2-7; weak D call: TRBD1 (7 bases). The CDR3 extends over 14 amino acids. Germline values: CDR1 SEHNR, CDR2 FQNEAQ (reference sequence). V shed 5 bases and J shed 3 bases, with 14 bases lying between them. The CDR3 is CASSRGTALYEQYF. In DNA form, the CDR3 reads TGTGCCAGCAGCCGCGGGACAGCCCTCTACGAGCAGTACTTC.

The CDR3 protein is CASSQNDRGYTF. The CDR3 DNA reads TGTGCCAGCAGCCAAAACGACCGAGGCTACACCTTC. The rearrangement uses TRBV7-2 and TRBJ1-2; D uncertain. CDR1 and CDR2 from the germline V gene are SGHTA and FQGNSA. V lost 5 bases to trimming and J lost 8 bases, with 12 bases between them. The CDR3 spans 12 residues.

This chain uses TRBV6-5 with TRBJ2-7; 8 bases map to TRBD1. The CDR3 sequence is 13 residues long. The V segment lost 5 bases and the J segment 6 bases; nucleotides outside the gene matches: 6. In germline, CDR1 is MNHEY, CDR2 SVGAGI. CDR3 bases: TGTGCCAGCAGTGGACAGGGTTTGAGCGAGCAGTACTTC. Translated: CASSGQGLSEQYF.

The V gene is TRBV9, the J gene TRBJ2-1, with a weak D call TRBD1 (6 bases). Looked up from germline, CDR1 is SGDLS and CDR2 is YYNGEE. V was shortened by 0 bases and J by 8 bases, with 15 bases between the two germline ends. The CDR3 is 15 residues long. CDR3 coding DNA: TGTGCCAGCAGCGTAGCTAGAGGACAGATCGATGAGCAGTTCTTC. Its protein product is CASSVARGQIDEQFF.